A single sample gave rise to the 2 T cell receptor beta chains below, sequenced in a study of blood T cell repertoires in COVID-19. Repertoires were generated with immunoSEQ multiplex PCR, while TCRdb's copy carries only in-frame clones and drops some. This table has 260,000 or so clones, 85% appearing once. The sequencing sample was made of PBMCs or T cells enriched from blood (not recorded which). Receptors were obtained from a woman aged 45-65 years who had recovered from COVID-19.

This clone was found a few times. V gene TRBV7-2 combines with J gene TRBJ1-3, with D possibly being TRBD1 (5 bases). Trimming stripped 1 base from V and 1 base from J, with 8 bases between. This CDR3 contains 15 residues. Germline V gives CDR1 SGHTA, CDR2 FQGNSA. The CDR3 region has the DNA TGTGCCAGCAGCTTAGTGGGGGGTTCTGGAAACACCATATATTTT. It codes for CASSLVGGSGNTIYF.

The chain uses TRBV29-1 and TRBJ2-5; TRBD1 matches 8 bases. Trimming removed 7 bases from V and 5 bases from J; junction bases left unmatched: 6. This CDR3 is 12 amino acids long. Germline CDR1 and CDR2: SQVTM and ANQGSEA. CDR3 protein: CSAGQGWETQYF. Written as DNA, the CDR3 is TGCAGCGCCGGACAGGGTTGGGAGACCCAGTACTTC.